The rows below give T cell receptor beta chains drawn from one sample of a study of human T cells and chemical hapten exposure. TCRdb re-called the RACE reads with MiXCR, one entry per CDR3 protein. Among 65,000 to 95,000 distinct CDR3 sequences listed, about 8.6% were seen once. Sequences were obtained from whole blood. The source of these receptors is a female donor in good health. Some clones in this sample may be carry-over from other donors' samples. CDR3s include the opening cysteine and the closing phenylalanine or tryptophan. Fields, in order: J gene, clone size, D gene, V gene, CDR3 DNA, CDR3 protein. D genes are given only for firm matches. Size tells how often a clone was seen (once, few, many) or the class of an expanded clone, and some rows leave it out.

j_call: TRBJ1-1; clone_size: -; d_call: -; v_call: TRBV5-1; cdr3_nt: TGCGCCAGCAGCTTGGTCAGAACTGGGTCCTATGAAGCTTTCTTT; cdr3_aa: CASSLVRTGSYEAFF
j_call: TRBJ2-3; clone_size: many; d_call: TRBD2; v_call: TRBV6-5; cdr3_nt: TGTGCCAGCAGTCAGCGGGGGCGATGGGATACGCAGTATTTT; cdr3_aa: CASSQRGRWDTQYF
j_call: TRBJ2-3; clone_size: many; d_call: TRBD2; v_call: TRBV28; cdr3_nt: TGTGCCAGCAGTTTAGCGGGGGGACACACAGATACGCAGTATTTT; cdr3_aa: CASSLAGGHTDTQYF
j_call: TRBJ2-3; clone_size: few; d_call: -; v_call: TRBV5-1; cdr3_nt: TGCGCCAGCAGCTTGGGGCTAGTCGGCACAGATACGCAGTATTTT; cdr3_aa: CASSLGLVGTDTQYF
j_call: TRBJ2-4; clone_size: -; d_call: -; v_call: TRBV6-6; cdr3_nt: TGTGCCAGCAGTTACGGGCAGGGGCAGGCCAAAAACATTCAGTACTTC; cdr3_aa: CASSYGQGQAKNIQYF
j_call: TRBJ2-3; clone_size: many; d_call: -; v_call: TRBV4-3; cdr3_nt: TGCGCCAGCAGCCCCTTTCGGGGGACAGATACGCAGTATTTT; cdr3_aa: CASSPFRGTDTQYF
j_call: TRBJ1-1; clone_size: many; d_call: -; v_call: TRBV7-8; cdr3_nt: TGTGCCAGCAGCTTATTGGGGGGGGCGCGAGGCACTGAAGCTTTCTTT; cdr3_aa: CASSLLGGARGTEAFF
j_call: TRBJ2-3; clone_size: -; d_call: TRBD1; v_call: TRBV28; cdr3_nt: TGTGCCAGCAGTATCTACAGGGGAATGGGCACAGATACGCAGTATTTT; cdr3_aa: CASSIYRGMGTDTQYF
j_call: TRBJ2-7; clone_size: many; d_call: TRBD1; v_call: TRBV27; cdr3_nt: TGTGCCAGCAGTAGACAGGGGGCGGTAGGCGAGCAGTACTTC; cdr3_aa: CASSRQGAVGEQYF
j_call: TRBJ1-5; clone_size: few; d_call: -; v_call: TRBV5-1; cdr3_nt: TGCGCCAGCAGCTTGGGGGTTCATCAGCCCCAGCATTTT; cdr3_aa: CASSLGVHQPQHF
j_call: TRBJ2-5; clone_size: few; d_call: -; v_call: TRBV11-2; cdr3_nt: TGTGCCAGCAGCTGTGGGCCCCAAGAGACCCAGTACTTC; cdr3_aa: CASSCGPQETQYF
j_call: TRBJ1-1; clone_size: few; d_call: TRBD1; v_call: TRBV6-5; cdr3_nt: TGTGCCAGCAGTTATCGGACAGGGCCGGCGTCTTTCTTT; cdr3_aa: CASSYRTGPASFF
j_call: TRBJ2-5; clone_size: -; d_call: -; v_call: TRBV29-1; cdr3_nt: TGCAGCGTAGACTTTGTTCGAGCAGAGACCCAGTACTTC; cdr3_aa: CSVDFVRAETQYF
j_call: TRBJ1-6; clone_size: -; d_call: -; v_call: TRBV3-1; cdr3_nt: TGTGCCAGCAGCCAGAGTGGGGGGCGGAATTCACCCCTCAACTTT; cdr3_aa: CASSQSGGRNSPLNF
j_call: TRBJ1-6; clone_size: -; d_call: -; v_call: TRBV7-2; cdr3_nt: TGTGCCAGCAGCCCCAACTTGGCAGGTTCACCCCTCCACTTT; cdr3_aa: CASSPNLAGSPLHF
j_call: TRBJ1-2; clone_size: -; d_call: -; v_call: TRBV11-1; cdr3_nt: TGTGCCAGCAGCTTACGGGGGACAATCGATGGCTACACCTTC; cdr3_aa: CASSLRGTIDGYTF
j_call: TRBJ2-3; clone_size: -; d_call: TRBD1; v_call: TRBV2; cdr3_nt: TGTGCCAGCAGTGGTGGACAGGGCACAGATACGCAGTATTTT; cdr3_aa: CASSGGQGTDTQYF
j_call: TRBJ2-3; clone_size: -; d_call: TRBD1; v_call: TRBV2; cdr3_nt: TGTGCCAGCATGACAGGGGCTAGCCTGGATACGCAGTATTTT; cdr3_aa: CASMTGASLDTQYF
j_call: TRBJ2-5; clone_size: many; d_call: TRBD2; v_call: TRBV5-1; cdr3_nt: TGCGCCAGCAGTTTCGGACTAGCGGACTCCCAAGAGACCCAGTACTTC; cdr3_aa: CASSFGLADSQETQYF
j_call: TRBJ1-5; clone_size: -; d_call: -; v_call: TRBV19; cdr3_nt: TGTGCCAGTACCTCCATGAGCAATCAGCCCCAGAATTTT; cdr3_aa: CASTSMSNQPQNF
j_call: TRBJ2-7; clone_size: many; d_call: -; v_call: TRBV7-8; cdr3_nt: TGTGCCACAGGGGAGGTACACGAGCAGTACTTC; cdr3_aa: CATGEVHEQYF
j_call: TRBJ2-7; clone_size: -; d_call: TRBD2; v_call: TRBV14; cdr3_nt: TGTGCCAGCAGCCAGTTGAGCGGGGGCCACTCCTACGAGCAGTACTTC; cdr3_aa: CASSQLSGGHSYEQYF
j_call: TRBJ1-6; clone_size: -; d_call: TRBD1; v_call: TRBV28; cdr3_nt: TGTGCCAGCAGTTGGACAGGTCATAATTCACCCCTCCACTTT; cdr3_aa: CASSWTGHNSPLHF
j_call: TRBJ1-2; clone_size: many; d_call: -; v_call: TRBV25-1; cdr3_nt: TGTGCCAGCAGTGACGGATCAAGGGGCTACACCTTC; cdr3_aa: CASSDGSRGYTF
j_call: TRBJ2-3; clone_size: -; d_call: -; v_call: TRBV18; cdr3_nt: TGTGCCAGCTCACCATATGCGGATACGCAGTATTTT; cdr3_aa: CASSPYADTQYF
j_call: TRBJ1-1; clone_size: few; d_call: -; v_call: TRBV6-5; cdr3_nt: TGTGCCAGCAGCTCGCCCGGACAGACGAACACTGAAGCTTTCTTT; cdr3_aa: CASSSPGQTNTEAFF
j_call: TRBJ2-7; clone_size: many; d_call: TRBD1; v_call: TRBV5-4; cdr3_nt: TGTGCCAGCAGCTTGGGGCCAGGACAGGGTAGTCCCGGTGGTTTC; cdr3_aa: CASSLGPGQGSPGGF
j_call: TRBJ1-2; clone_size: -; d_call: -; v_call: TRBV12-3/TRBV12-4; cdr3_nt: TGTGCCAGCCATCACCGGGACACCAACTATGGCTACACCTTC; cdr3_aa: CASHHRDTNYGYTF